Each of the 21 T cell receptor beta chains below was sequenced from the same sample in a study of Graves' ophthalmopathy and Graves' hyperthyroidism. Amplification of the TCR beta CDR3 regions used RNA transcripts (as template). The workflow started with a first-round RT-PCR run with HTBI primers and then moved on to a second-round multiplex PCR. TCRdb fed the multiplex PCR reads into MiXCR, producing one record per CDR3 protein. The table shows roughly 420,000 distinct CDR3 sequences, with roughly 21% occurring only once. The specimen was peripheral blood. These receptors were obtained from a woman aged 18 to 35 with stable Graves' hyperthyroidism.

V is TRBV12-3 or TRBV12-4 and J is TRBJ1-1; TRBD1 might be the D (5 bases). With 5 bases removed from V and 1 base from J, the gap between germline ends came to 14 bases. The CDR3 covers 15 residues. The DNA of the CDR3 is TGTGCCAGCAGTCCCGTATGGGGGGGGAACACTGAAGCTTTCTTT. Translated, it gives CASSPVWGGNTEAFF.

This clonotype was seen more than once but under ten times. The CDR3: CAWSVQGFEAFF. The CDR3 DNA follows: TGTGCCTGGAGTGTACAAGGGTTTGAAGCTTTCTTT. V and J are TRBV30 and TRBJ1-1; no clear D. CDR1 and CDR2 (germline): GTSNPN, SVGIG (reference sequence). Trimming removed 0 bases from V and 7 bases from J, with 9 bases in between. This CDR3 contains 12 residues.

This clonotype was detected ten times or more. The gene calls are TRBV11-2 and TRBJ2-5, with D possibly being TRBD2 (5 bases). The V end lost 2 bases, the J end lost 4 bases, and 14 bases lay between the germline ends. CDR3 length: 15 amino acids. Germline CDR1 and CDR2: SGHAT and FQNNGV. The CDR3 bases are TGTGCCAGCAGCTTACCTTCTGCGGGTTCAGAGACCCAGTACTTC. Translation: CASSLPSAGSETQYF.

This clonotype was seen repeatedly, ten times or more. V and J are TRBV19 and TRBJ1-5; possibly TRBD1 for D (5 bases). This CDR3 contains 17 residues. V gave up 6 bases and J gave up 6 bases, with 24 bases separating them. Germline V gene sequence: CDR1 LNHDA, CDR2 SQIVND (reference sequence). CDR3 in amino acids: CASSVAPGYGPGQPQHF. CDR3 coding DNA: TGTGCCAGTAGCGTCGCCCCAGGGTACGGCCCGGGTCAGCCCCAGCATTTT.

This rearrangement joins TRBV12-3 or TRBV12-4 to TRBJ2-5; no clear D. The CDR3 is 13 amino acids. V lost 4 bases, J lost 3 bases, and 9 bases lay in between. The CDR3 sequence: CASSSWQEETQYF. For the CDR3, the DNA is TGTGCCAGCAGTTCGTGGCAGGAAGAGACCCAGTACTTC.

This clonotype was detected many times. The chain has TRBV6-2 or TRBV6-3 and TRBJ2-5; D gene unclear. This CDR3 region has 17 residues. The V gene's germline CDR1 is MNHEY and CDR2 SVGEGT. Between the trimmed V and J ends, which lost 5 bases and 0 bases, there was a span of 19 bases. DNA for the CDR3: TGTGCCAGCAGTCCCCCCCCCACCCGAACTTACCAAGAGACCCAGTACTTC. Amino acids: CASSPPPTRTYQETQYF.

This clonotype was recorded many times. The chain employs TRBV12-3 or TRBV12-4 and TRBJ1-1, with D unclear. CDR3 length equals 15 residues. The V gene lost 3 bases and the J gene lost 4 bases, with 15 bases spanning the gap. The CDR3 loop reads CASSLFASGVTEAFF. The CDR3 DNA is TGTGCCAGCAGTTTGTTCGCTAGCGGGGTCACTGAAGCTTTCTTT.

This clonotype has more than one count but fewer than ten. The rearrangement links TRBV28 to TRBJ1-2, with D hard to call. The ends were cut back, 3 bases at V and 7 bases at J, with 15 bases in the middle. Germline V CDR1 and CDR2: MDHEN, SYDVKM. The CDR3 length is 14 residues. CDR3 sequence reads: CASSFTSLAAGYTF. As DNA, the CDR3 is TGTGCCAGCAGTTTCACAAGTTTAGCTGCTGGCTACACCTTC.

This clonotype was seen at least ten times. The chain combines TRBV10-3 with TRBJ1-2, with TRBD1 matching over 11 bases. J lost 6 bases, V lost 6 bases, and 9 bases had no gene match. Germline CDR1 ENHRY, CDR2 SYGVKD. The CDR3 is 15 amino acids. The CDR3 nucleotides are TGTGCCATCAGGGACAGGGGGCGAAAACCGGATGGCTACACCTTC. Its translation is CAIRDRGRKPDGYTF.

The chain joins TRBV9 to TRBJ2-7; D ambiguous. Germline V gene data show CDR1 as SGDLS and CDR2 as YYNGEE. The V gene lost 1 base and the J gene lost 1 base, with 12 bases spanning the gap. The CDR3 sequence is 15 residues long. The CDR3 nucleotides are TGTGCCAGCAGCGTATCGAGCAGGCTATCCTACGAGCAGTACTTC. It yields the protein CASSVSSRLSYEQYF.

This clonotype was detected many times. This chain joins TRBV10-2 and TRBJ2-2; 14 bases align to TRBD2. There are 18 residues in the CDR3. V was clipped by 7 bases and J by 2 bases; unmatched bases: 9. Germline values: CDR1 WSHSY, CDR2 SAAADI. CDR3: CASTLTGLAGGNTGELFF. The CDR3 bases are TGCGCCAGCACTTTGACAGGACTAGCGGGAGGAAACACCGGGGAGCTGTTTTTT.

This clonotype was detected ten times or more. The chain carries TRBV4-1 and TRBJ2-5; 8 positions match TRBD2. Germline CDR1 MGHRA, CDR2 YSYEKL. Trimming removed 1 base from V and 1 base from J; junction bases left unmatched: 2. This CDR3 comprises 15 residues. The CDR3 sequence: CASSQGTSSQETQYF. In DNA form, the CDR3 reads TGCGCCAGCAGCCAAGGGACTAGCTCCCAAGAGACCCAGTACTTC.

This rearrangement joins TRBV28 to TRBJ2-7; 15 nucleotides match TRBD2. The germline V gene encodes CDR1 MDHEN and CDR2 SYDVKM. The CDR3 runs to 17 residues. V gave up 6 bases and J gave up 2 bases; unmatched junction bases: 8. This CDR3 is CASSAGLAGGPPYEQYF. Written as DNA, the CDR3 is TGTGCCAGCAGCGCAGGACTAGCGGGAGGGCCGCCCTACGAGCAGTACTTC.

This clonotype was counted ten times or more. J is TRBJ2-7 and V is TRBV12-3 or TRBV12-4; 12 bases agree with TRBD1. This CDR3 has 15 amino acids. Losses at the gene ends were 4 bases for V and 5 bases for J; bases not matched to a gene: 6. As DNA, the CDR3 is TGTGCCAGCAGTTCGACCGGGACAGGGGGCCACGAGCAGTACTTC. This gives the protein CASSSTGTGGHEQYF.

This clonotype was counted ten times or more. The chain has TRBV9 and TRBJ2-2, with D tentatively TRBD2 (6 bases). The CDR3 extends over 14 amino acids. V shed 3 bases and J shed 4 bases, with 10 bases lying between them. Germline V lookup: CDR1 SGDLS, CDR2 YYNGEE. The DNA for the CDR3 is TGTGCCAGCAGCGAGGGACTTCCCACCGGGGAGCTGTTTTTT. Protein sequence: CASSEGLPTGELFF. The complete variable domain, with remaining parts taken from reference TRBV9 and TRBJ2-2, reads DSGVTQTPKHLITATGQRVTLRCSPRSGDLSVYWYQQSLDQGLQFLIQYYNGEERAKGNILERFSAQQFPDLHSELNLSSLELGDSALYFCASSEGLPTGELFFGEGSRLTVL.

This chain uses TRBV27 with TRBJ2-7; the D gene is possibly TRBD1 (6 bases). CDR1 MNHEY and CDR2 SMNVEV come from the germline V gene (reference sequence). The V gene lost 2 bases and the J gene lost 3 bases, with 11 bases spanning the gap. This CDR3 contains 14 residues. The CDR3 region is CASSLGRTDYEQYF. CDR3 DNA: TGTGCCAGCAGTTTAGGCCGGACAGACTACGAGCAGTACTTC.

The chain combines TRBV6-1 with TRBJ2-5; TRBD1 or TRBD2 may be the D gene (5 bases each). The CDR3 extends over 14 amino acids. From germline, CDR1 is MNHNS and CDR2 SASEGT. V was clipped by 6 bases and J by 5 bases, with 16 bases between them. The CDR3: CASRGTSLGETQYF. DNA of the CDR3: TGTGCCAGCAGGGGGACGTCGTTGGGTGAGACCCAGTACTTC.

This clonotype was detected ten times or more. The chain couples TRBV7-2 to TRBJ1-1; D call uncertain. V lost 4 bases and J lost 2, with 8 bases in between. Germline CDR1 SGHTA, CDR2 FQGNSA. The CDR3 runs to 13 residues. The CDR3 region has the DNA TGTGCCAGCAGCTGGACGACTAACACTGAAGCTTTCTTT. The encoded protein is CASSWTTNTEAFF.

This clonotype was seen many times. The rearrangement links TRBV4-1 to TRBJ1-1, with 9 bases identical to TRBD1. V lost 4 bases, J lost 0 bases, and 3 bases stayed unmatched. From germline, CDR1 is MGHRA and CDR2 YSYEKL. This CDR3 contains 15 residues. This CDR3 is CASSLGTGLNTEAFF. The DNA of the CDR3 is TGCGCCAGCAGCCTCGGGACAGGGCTGAACACTGAAGCTTTCTTT.

Many counts were recorded for this clonotype. V gene TRBV10-3 combines with J gene TRBJ1-5; D ambiguous. Germline V gives CDR1 ENHRY, CDR2 SYGVKD. The V and J ends lost 2 bases and 3 bases respectively, with 11 bases between them. The CDR3 runs to 15 residues. The CDR3 spells CAISETHGNNQPQHF. DNA of the CDR3: TGTGCCATCAGTGAGACCCACGGGAACAATCAGCCCCAGCATTTT.

This clonotype was recorded many times. The J gene is TRBJ1-6, the V gene TRBV5-1; possibly TRBD1 for D (6 bases). Germline loops: CDR1 SGHRS, CDR2 YFSETQ. CDR3 length: 14 amino acids. The V and J ends lost 2 bases and 7 bases respectively, with 10 bases between them. For the CDR3, the DNA is TGCGCCAGCAGCTTTGGGGACAAGAATTCACCCCTCCACTTT. This gives the protein CASSFGDKNSPLHF.